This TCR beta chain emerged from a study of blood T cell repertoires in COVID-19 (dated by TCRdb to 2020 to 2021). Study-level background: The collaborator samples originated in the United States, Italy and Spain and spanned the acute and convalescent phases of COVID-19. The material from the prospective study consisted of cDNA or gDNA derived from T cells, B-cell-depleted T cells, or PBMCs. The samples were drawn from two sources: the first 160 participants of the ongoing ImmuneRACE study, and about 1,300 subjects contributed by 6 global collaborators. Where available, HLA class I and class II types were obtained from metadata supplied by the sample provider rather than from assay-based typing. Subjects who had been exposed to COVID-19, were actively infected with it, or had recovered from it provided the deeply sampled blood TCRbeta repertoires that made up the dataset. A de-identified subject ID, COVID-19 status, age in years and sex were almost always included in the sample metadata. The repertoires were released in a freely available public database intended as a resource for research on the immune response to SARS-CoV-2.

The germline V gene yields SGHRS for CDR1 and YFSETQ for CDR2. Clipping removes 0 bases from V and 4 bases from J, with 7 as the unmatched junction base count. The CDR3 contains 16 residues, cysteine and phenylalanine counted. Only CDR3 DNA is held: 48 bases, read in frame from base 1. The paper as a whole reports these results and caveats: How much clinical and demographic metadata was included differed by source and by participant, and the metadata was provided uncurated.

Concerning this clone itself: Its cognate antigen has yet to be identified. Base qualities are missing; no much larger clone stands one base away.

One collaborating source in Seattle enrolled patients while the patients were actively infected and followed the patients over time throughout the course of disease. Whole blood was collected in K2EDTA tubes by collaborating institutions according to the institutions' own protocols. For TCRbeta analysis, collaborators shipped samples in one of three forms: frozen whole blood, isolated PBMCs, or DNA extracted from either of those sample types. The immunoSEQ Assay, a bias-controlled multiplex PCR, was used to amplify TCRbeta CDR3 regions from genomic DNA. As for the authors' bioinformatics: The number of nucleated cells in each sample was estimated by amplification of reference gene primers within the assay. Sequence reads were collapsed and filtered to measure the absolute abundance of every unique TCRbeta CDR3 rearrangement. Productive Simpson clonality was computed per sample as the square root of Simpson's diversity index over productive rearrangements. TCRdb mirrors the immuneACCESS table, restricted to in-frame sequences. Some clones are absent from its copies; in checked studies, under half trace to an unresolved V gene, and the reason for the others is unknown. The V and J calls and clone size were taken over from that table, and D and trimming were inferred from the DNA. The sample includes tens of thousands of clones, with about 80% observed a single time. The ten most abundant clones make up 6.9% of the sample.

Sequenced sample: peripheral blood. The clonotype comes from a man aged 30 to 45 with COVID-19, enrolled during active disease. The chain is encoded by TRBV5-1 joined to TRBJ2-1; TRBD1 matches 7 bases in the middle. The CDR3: CASSLGLQGSYNEQFF. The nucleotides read TGCGCCAGCAGCTTGGGGCTACAGGGGTCTTACAATGAGCAGTTCTTC.